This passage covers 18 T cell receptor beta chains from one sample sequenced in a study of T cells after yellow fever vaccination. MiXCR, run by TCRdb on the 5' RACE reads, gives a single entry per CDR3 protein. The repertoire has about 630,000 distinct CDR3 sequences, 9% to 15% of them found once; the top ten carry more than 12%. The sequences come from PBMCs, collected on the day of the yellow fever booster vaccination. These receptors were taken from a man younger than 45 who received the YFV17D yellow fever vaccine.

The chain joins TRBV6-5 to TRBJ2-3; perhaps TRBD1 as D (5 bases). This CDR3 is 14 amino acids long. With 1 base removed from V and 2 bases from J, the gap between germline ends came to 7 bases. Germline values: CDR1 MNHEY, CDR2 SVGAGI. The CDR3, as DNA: TGTGCCAGCAGTTACTACAGGTTCACAGATACGCAGTATTTT. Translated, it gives CASSYYRFTDTQYF.

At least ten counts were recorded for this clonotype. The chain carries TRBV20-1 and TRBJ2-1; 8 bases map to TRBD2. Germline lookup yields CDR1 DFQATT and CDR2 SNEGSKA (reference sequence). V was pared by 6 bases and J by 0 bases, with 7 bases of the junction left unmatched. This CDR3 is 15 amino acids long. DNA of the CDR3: TGCAGTGCAACCACCGGGACTAGCTCCTACAATGAGCAGTTCTTC. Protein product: CSATTGTSSYNEQFF.

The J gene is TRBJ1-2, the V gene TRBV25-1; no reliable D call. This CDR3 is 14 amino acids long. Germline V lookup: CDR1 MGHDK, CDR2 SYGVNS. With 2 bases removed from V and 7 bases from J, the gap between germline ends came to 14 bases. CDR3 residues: CASSEGFSLGGYTF. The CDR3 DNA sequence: TGTGCCAGCAGTGAAGGGTTTTCATTAGGTGGCTACACCTTC.

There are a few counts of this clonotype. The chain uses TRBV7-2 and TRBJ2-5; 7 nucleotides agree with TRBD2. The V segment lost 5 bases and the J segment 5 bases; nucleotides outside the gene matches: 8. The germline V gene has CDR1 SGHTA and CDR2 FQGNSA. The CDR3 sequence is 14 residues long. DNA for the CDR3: TGTGCCAGCAGCAACCCGGGACTAAAGGAGACCCAGTACTTC. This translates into CASSNPGLKETQYF.

The DNA for the CDR3 is TGCAGTGCTTCTGCCGGATTTGGCAATGAGCAGTTCTTC. Protein sequence: CSASAGFGNEQFF. This chain links TRBV20-1 with TRBJ2-1; no reliable D call. V was pared by 5 bases and J by 6 bases, with 14 bases between. Germline loops: CDR1 DFQATT, CDR2 SNEGSKA (reference sequence). This CDR3 has 13 residues.

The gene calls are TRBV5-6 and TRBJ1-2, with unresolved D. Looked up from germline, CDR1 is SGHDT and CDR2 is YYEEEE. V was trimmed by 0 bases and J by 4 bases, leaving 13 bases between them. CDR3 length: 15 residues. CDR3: CASSLEVGRSYGYTF. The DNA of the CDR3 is TGTGCCAGCAGCTTGGAAGTAGGGCGATCCTATGGCTACACCTTC.

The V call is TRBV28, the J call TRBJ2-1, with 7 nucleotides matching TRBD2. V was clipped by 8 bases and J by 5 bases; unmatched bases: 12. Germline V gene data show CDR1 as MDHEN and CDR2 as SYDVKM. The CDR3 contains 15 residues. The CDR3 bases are TGTGCCAGCGGGGAGTTGCGGGAGCTTCACAATGAGCAGTTCTTC. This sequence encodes CASGELRELHNEQFF.

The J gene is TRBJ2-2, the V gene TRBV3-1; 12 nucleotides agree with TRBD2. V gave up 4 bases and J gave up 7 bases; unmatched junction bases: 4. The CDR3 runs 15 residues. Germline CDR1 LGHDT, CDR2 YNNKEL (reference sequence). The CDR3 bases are TGTGCCAGCAGCCCACTAGCGGGGGGCGGCGGGGAGCTGTTTTTT. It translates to CASSPLAGGGGELFF.

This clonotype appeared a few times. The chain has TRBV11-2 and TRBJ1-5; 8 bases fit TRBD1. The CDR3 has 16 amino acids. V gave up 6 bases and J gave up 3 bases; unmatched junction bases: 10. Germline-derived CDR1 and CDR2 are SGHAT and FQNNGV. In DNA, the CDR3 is TGTGCCAGCAGTTCCACAGGGGGGAGGAACAATCAGCCCCAGCATTTT. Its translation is CASSSTGGRNNQPQHF. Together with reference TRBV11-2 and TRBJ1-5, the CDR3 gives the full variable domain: EAGVAQSPRYKIIEKRQSVAFWCNPISGHATLYWYQQILGQGPKLLIQFQNNGVVDDSQLPKDRFSAERLKGVDSTLKIQPAKLEDSAVYLCASSSTGGRNNQPQHFGDGTRLSIL.

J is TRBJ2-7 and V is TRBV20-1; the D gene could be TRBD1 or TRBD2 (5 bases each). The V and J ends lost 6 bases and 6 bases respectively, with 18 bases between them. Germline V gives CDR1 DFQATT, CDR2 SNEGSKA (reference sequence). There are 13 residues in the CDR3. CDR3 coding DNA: TGCAGTGCCCGCCCCGGGACCGTCGGCGAGCAGTACTTC. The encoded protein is CSARPGTVGEQYF.

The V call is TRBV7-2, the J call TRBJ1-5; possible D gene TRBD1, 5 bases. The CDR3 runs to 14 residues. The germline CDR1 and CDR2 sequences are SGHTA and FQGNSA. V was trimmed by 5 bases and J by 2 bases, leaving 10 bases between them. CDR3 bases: TGTGCCAGCAGCCCACAGGCGGGCAATCAGCCCCAGCATTTT. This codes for CASSPQAGNQPQHF.

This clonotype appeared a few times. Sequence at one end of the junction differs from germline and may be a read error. The CDR3 nucleotides read TGTGCCATCAGTGCCCACCCGGCTGAGGCTTTCTTT. Protein: CAISAHPAEAFF. The chain carries TRBV10-3 and TRBJ1-1, with no clear D. Germline V gene sequence: CDR1 ENHRY, CDR2 SYGVKD. The CDR3 runs 12 residues.

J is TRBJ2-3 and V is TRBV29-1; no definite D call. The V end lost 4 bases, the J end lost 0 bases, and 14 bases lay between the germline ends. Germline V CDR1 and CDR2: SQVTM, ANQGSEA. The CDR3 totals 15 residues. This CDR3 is CSVAGTTLSTDTQYF. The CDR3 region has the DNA TGCAGCGTTGCCGGCACAACCCTCAGCACAGATACGCAGTATTTT.

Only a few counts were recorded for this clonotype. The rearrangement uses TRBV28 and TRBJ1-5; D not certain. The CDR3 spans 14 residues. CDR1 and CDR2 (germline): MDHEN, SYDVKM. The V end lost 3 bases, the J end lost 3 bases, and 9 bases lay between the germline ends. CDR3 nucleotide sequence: TGTGCCAGCAGTTTTTCAGCCTACAATCAGCCCCAGCATTTT. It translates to CASSFSAYNQPQHF.

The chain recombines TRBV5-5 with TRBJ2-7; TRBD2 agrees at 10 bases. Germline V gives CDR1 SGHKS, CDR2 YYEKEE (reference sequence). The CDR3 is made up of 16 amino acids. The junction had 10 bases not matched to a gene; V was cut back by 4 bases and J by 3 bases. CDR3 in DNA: TGTGCCAGCAGCGGACCAGGGCTAGCGGGAGACTACGAGCAGTACTTC. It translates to CASSGPGLAGDYEQYF.

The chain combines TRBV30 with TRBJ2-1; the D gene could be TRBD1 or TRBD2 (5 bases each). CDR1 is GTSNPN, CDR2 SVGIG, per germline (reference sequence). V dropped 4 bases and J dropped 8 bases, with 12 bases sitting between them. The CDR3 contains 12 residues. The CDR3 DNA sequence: TGTGCCTGGAACCGGGGCGAGTATGAGCAGTTCTTC. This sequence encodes CAWNRGEYEQFF.

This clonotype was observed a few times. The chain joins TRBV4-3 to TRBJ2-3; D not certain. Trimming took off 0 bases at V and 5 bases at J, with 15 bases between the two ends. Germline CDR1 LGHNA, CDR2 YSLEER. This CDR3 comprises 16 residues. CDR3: CASSQDPGPYLDTQYF. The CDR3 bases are TGCGCCAGCAGCCAAGACCCGGGTCCTTACTTAGATACGCAGTATTTT.

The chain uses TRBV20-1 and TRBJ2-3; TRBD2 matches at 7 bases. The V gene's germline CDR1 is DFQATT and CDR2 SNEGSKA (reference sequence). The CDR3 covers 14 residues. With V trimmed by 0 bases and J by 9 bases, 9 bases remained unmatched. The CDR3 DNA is TGCAGTGCTAGAGAATCCCGATCTAGCGGCACGCAGTATTTT. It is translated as CSARESRSSGTQYF.